The rows below give T cell receptor beta chains drawn from one sample of a study of blood T cell repertoires in COVID-19. TCRdb keeps only in-frame clones here, not all; method: immunoSEQ multiplex PCR. The top ten hold approximately 4% of the sample, which has about 260,000 clones, 70% to 90% seen once. What was sequenced was peripheral blood. Source of these receptors: a woman in her forties with acute or convalescent COVID-19. Both conserved end residues are part of each CDR3. A D gene is named only where the DNA matches it firmly. Size values are once, few and many counts, or a class for expanded clones, and some rows have none.

>TRBV2|.|.|TRBJ1-2
TGTGCCAGCAGTGAACTTCAGGGCTCTCCGTGGGGCTACACCTTC
CASSELQGSPWGYTF
>TRBV30|.|once|TRBJ1-1
TGTGCCTGCTCCTCGGCCTCCCAAGCCGGGGCTTTCTTT
CACSSASQAGAFF
>TRBV30|TRBD1|.|TRBJ1-5
TGTGCCTGGAGAGCGACCGGGACAGGGGGCAATCAGCCCCAGCATTTT
CAWRATGTGGNQPQHF
>TRBV6-4|.|.|TRBJ2-2
TGTGCCAGCAGTGGCGGTGGAACTAACACCGGGGAGCTGTTTTTT
CASSGGGTNTGELFF
>TRBV3-1/TRBV3-2|.|.|TRBJ1-4
TGTGCCAGCAGCCAAGACATGAGGGTAGAAAAACTGTTTTTT
CASSQDMRVEKLFF
>TRBV7-2|.|.|TRBJ1-2
TGTGCCAGCAGCTTAGGCTTGGGGGCAGGCTATGGCTACACCTTC
CASSLGLGAGYGYTF
>TRBV5-1|TRBD1|.|TRBJ2-3
TGCGCCAGCAGCTTGTATGGGTCACGACAGGGGAGGTTAGATACGCAGTATTTT
CASSLYGSRQGRLDTQYF
>TRBV6-2/TRBV6-3|.|once|TRBJ2-2
TGTGCCAGCAGTTACTCGGCGGGGATGTCGTTCGGGGAGCTGTTTTTT
CASSYSAGMSFGELFF
>TRBV12-3/TRBV12-4|.|.|TRBJ2-2
TGTGCCAGCAGCTTCGCGGTTGGGGAGCTGTTTTTT
CASSFAVGELFF
>TRBV9|.|.|TRBJ2-5
TGTGCCAGCAGCGTAGGTGTAAACTCACAAGAGACCCAGTACTTC
CASSVGVNSQETQYF
>TRBV5-1|TRBD1|.|TRBJ2-2
TGCGCCAGCAGCGGAGGACAGGGGGCCCACACCGGGGAGCTGTTTTTT
CASSGGQGAHTGELFF
>TRBV4-1|TRBD1|.|TRBJ1-2
TGCGCCAGCAGGGAGGGGACAGGGAGCTATGGCTACACCTTC
CASREGTGSYGYTF
>TRBV24-1|.|.|TRBJ2-1
TGTGCCACCAGTGACCCATTGGGGGGAAGCTCCTACAATGAGCAGTTCTTC
CATSDPLGGSSYNEQFF
>TRBV6-5|.|.|TRBJ2-1
TGTGCCAGCAGTTACTCGCGCGGGTTTTACAATGAGCAGTTCTTC
CASSYSRGFYNEQFF
>TRBV3-1/TRBV3-2|TRBD1|once|TRBJ1-2
TGTGCCAGCAGCCCCCAAGGGATTGACAGGGCTTATGGCTACACCTTC
CASSPQGIDRAYGYTF
>TRBV30|.|.|TRBJ1-2
TGTGCCTGGAACACTAAGAACTCCTTGGGGAGGTATGGCTACACCTTC
CAWNTKNSLGRYGYTF
>TRBV6-5|.|.|TRBJ1-2
TGTGCCAGCAGCGGTGACAGTTATGGCTACACCTTC
CASSGDSYGYTF
>TRBV3-1/TRBV3-2|TRBD1|.|TRBJ2-5
TGTGCCAGCAGCCCGCCCGGGACAGGGGAAGAGACCCAGTACTTC
CASSPPGTGEETQYF
>TRBV11-2|TRBD2|.|TRBJ2-1
TGTGCCAGCAGCTTAGTGGTTAGCGGGGGGGCTTATGAGCAGTTCTTC
CASSLVVSGGAYEQFF
>TRBV21-1|.|.|TRBJ2-3
TGTGCCAGCAACCGGGGACAGGGTTGCACAGATACGCAGTATTTT
CASNRGQGCTDTQYF
>TRBV5-1|TRBD2|.|TRBJ2-1
TGCGCCAACACCCATCCGGGACTAAGGGTCTCCAATGAGCAGTTCTTC
CANTHPGLRVSNEQFF
>TRBV5-1|.|.|TRBJ2-5
TGCGCCAGCAGTACGGGACAACCGAGGGAGACCCAGTACTTC
CASSTGQPRETQYF
>TRBV11-2|TRBD2|.|TRBJ2-1
TGTGCCAGCAGCTTACGAGTCCGCGGGGGAGGGTCCCCCTACAATGAGCAGTTCTTC
CASSLRVRGGGSPYNEQFF